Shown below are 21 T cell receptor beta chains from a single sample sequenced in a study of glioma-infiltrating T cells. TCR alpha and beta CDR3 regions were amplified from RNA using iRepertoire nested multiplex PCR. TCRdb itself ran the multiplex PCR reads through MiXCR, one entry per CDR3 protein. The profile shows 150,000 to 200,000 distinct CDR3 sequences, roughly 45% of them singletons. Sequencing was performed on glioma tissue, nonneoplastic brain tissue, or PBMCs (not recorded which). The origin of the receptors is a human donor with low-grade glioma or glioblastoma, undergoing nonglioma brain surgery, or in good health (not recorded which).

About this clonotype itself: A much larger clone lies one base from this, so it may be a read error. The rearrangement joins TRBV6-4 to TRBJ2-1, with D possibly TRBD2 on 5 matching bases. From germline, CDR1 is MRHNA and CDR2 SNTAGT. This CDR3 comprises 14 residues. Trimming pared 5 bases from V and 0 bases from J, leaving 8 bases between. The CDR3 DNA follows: TGTGCCAGCAGTAGGGAGATCTCCTACAATGAGCAGTTCTTC. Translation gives CASSREISYNEQFF.

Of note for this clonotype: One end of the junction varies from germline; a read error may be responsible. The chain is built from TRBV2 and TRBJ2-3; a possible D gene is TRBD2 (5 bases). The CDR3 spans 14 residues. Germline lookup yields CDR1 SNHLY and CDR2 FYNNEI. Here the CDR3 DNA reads TGTGCCAGCCTACGGGGAATCCTCACAGATGCGCAGTATTTT. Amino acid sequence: CASLRGILTDAQYF.

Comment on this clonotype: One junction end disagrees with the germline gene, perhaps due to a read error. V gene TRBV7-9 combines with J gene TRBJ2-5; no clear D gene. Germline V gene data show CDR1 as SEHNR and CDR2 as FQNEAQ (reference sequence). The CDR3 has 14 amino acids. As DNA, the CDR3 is TGTGCCAGCAGCTTAGACAGTGAAAAAGAGACCAAGTACTTC. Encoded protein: CASSLDSEKETKYF.

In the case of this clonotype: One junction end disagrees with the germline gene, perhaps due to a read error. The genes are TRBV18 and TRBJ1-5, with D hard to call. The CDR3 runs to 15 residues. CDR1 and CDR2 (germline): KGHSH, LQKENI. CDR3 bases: TGTGCCAGCTCACCGACTGAGGCTAGCAGTCAGCCCCAGCATTTT. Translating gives CASSPTEASSQPQHF.

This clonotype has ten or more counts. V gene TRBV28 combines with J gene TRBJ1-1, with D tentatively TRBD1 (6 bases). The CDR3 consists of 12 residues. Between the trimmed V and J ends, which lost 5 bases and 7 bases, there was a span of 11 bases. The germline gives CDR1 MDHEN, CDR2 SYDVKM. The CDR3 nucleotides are TGTGCCAGCAGTGAACACAGGGTTGAAGCTTTCTTT. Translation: CASSEHRVEAFF.

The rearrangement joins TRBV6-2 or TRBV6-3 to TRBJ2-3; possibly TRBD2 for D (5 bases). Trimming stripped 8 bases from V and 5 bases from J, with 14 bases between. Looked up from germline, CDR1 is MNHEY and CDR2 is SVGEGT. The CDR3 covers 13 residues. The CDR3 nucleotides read TGTGCCAGCGGGAATGGAGGCGAAGATACGCAGTATTTT. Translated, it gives CASGNGGEDTQYF.

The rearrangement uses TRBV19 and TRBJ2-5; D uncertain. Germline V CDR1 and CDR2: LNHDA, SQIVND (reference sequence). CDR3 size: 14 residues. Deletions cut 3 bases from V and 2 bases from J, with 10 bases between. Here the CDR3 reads CASSMRSGQETQYF. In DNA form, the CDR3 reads TGTGCCAGTAGTATGAGGTCCGGTCAAGAGACCCAGTACTTC.

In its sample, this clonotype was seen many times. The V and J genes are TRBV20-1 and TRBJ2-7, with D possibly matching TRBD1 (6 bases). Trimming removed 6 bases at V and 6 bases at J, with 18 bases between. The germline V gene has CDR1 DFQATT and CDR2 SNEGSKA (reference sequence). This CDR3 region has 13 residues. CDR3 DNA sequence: TGCAGTGCCAGGAGGACAGACCCAGGCGAGCAGTACTTC. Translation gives CSARRTDPGEQYF.

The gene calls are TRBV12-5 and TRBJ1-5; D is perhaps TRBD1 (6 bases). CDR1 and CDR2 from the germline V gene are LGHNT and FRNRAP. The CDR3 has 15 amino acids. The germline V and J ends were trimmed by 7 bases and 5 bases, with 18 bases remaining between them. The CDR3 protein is CASAPRGARDQPQHF. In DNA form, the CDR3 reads TGTGCTAGTGCCCCGAGGGGGGCGAGGGATCAGCCCCAGCATTTT.

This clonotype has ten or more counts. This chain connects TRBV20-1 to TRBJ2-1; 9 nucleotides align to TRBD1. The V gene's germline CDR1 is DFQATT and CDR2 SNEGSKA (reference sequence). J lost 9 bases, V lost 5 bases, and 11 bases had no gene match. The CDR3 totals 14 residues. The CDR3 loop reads CSAPGTGKVSEQFF. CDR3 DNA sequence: TGCAGTGCTCCCGGGACAGGGAAAGTGTCTGAGCAGTTCTTC.

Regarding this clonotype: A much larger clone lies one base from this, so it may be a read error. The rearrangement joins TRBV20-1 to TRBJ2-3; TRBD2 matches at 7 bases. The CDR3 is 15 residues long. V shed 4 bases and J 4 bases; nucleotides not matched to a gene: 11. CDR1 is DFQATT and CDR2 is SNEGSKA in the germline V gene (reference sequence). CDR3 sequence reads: CSATISSGDADTQYF. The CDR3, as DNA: TGCAGTGCTACGATCTCTAGCGGTGACGCAGATACGCAGTATTTT.

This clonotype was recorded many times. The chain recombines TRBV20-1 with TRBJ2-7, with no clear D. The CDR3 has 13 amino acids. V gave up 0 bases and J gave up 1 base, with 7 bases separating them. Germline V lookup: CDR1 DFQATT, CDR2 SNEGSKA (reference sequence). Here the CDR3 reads CSARDFGSYEQYF. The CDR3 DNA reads TGCAGTGCTAGAGATTTCGGTTCCTACGAGCAGTACTTC.

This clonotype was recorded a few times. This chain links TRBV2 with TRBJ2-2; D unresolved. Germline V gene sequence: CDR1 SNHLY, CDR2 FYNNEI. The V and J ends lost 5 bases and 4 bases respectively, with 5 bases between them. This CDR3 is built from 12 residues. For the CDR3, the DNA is TGTGCCAGCAGTCCTGGCACCGGGGAGCTGTTTTTT. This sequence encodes CASSPGTGELFF.

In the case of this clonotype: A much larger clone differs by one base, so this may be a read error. This chain's CDR3 is CSALHLAGLREQYF. CDR3 coding DNA: TGCAGTGCCCTCCACTTAGCGGGCCTCAGAGAGCAGTACTTC. The chain couples TRBV20-1 to TRBJ2-7, with TRBD2 identical over 7 bases. CDR3 length: 14 residues. With V trimmed by 6 bases and J by 7 bases, 15 bases remained unmatched. Germline-derived CDR1 and CDR2 are DFQATT and SNEGSKA (reference sequence).

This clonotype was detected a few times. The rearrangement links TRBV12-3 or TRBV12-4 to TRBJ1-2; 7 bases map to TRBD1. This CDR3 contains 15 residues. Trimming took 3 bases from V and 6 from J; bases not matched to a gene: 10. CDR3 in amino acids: CASSFQTTGRDGYTF. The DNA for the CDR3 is TGTGCCAGCAGTTTCCAAACGACAGGGAGGGATGGCTACACCTTC.

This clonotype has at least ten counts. The CDR3 here is CSAIDRYEQYF. The CDR3 DNA is TGCAGTGCTATTGACAGGTACGAGCAGTACTTC. The chain has TRBV20-1 and TRBJ2-7; D may be TRBD1 (6 bases). Germline values: CDR1 DFQATT, CDR2 SNEGSKA (reference sequence). Trimming stripped 4 bases from V and 4 bases from J, with 8 bases between. The CDR3 has 11 residues.

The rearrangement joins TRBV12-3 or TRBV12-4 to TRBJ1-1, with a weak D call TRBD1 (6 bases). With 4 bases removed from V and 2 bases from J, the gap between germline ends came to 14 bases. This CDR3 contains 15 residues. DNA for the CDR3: TGTGCCAGCAGTTCACAATCACAGGGCAACACTGAAGCTTTCTTT. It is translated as CASSSQSQGNTEAFF.

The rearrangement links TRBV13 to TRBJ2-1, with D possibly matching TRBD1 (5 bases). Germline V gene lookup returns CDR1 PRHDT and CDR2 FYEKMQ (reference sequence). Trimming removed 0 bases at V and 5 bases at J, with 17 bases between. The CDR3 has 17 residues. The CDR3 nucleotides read TGTGCCAGCAGCTTAGGCGAAGTCCGGACATCTAACAATGAGCAGTTCTTC. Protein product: CASSLGEVRTSNNEQFF.

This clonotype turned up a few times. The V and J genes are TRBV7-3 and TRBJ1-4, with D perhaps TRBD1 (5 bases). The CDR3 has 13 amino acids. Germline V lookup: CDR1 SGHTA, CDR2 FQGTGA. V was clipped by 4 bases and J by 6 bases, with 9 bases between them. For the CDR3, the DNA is TGTGCCAGCAGCTCAGGGAAGGATGAAAAACTGTTTTTT. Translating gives CASSSGKDEKLFF.

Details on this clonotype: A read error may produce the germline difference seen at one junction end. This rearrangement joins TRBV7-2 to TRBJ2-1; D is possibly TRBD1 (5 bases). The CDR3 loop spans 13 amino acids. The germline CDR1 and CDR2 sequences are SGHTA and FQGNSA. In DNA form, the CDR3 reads TGTGCAAGCAGCCCTCCAGGGTCAACAGTGCAGTTCTTC. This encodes CASSPPGSTVQFF.

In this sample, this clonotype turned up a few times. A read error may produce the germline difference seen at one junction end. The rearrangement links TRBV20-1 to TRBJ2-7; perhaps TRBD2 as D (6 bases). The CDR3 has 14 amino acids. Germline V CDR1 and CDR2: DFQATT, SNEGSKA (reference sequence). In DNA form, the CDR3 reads TGCAGTGCCACCAAGGACTCCCTTTTAGCGGAGCAGTGCTTC. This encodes CSATKDSLLAEQCF.